This TCR beta chain stems from a study of T cell repertoires in cytomegalovirus infection. About the study: From public TCR beta signatures came an indication of both CMV infection and matching HLA type.

V lost 1 base and J 4 bases, leaving 16 bases between the germline ends. This CDR3 spans 16 amino acids. Germline V gene data show CDR1 as SGHAT and CDR2 as FQNNGV. TCRdb re-analysed the reads in MiXCR, keeping a single row per CDR3 protein. The data show 150,000 to 200,000 distinct CDR3 sequences, 13% to 15% seen once. This clonotype was counted ten times or more. The antigen is undetermined. The study, taken as a whole, reports: Within the response measured ex vivo, HLA-C-restricted CMV-specific TCR beta clonotypes were dominant. Individuals carrying CMV plus the relevant HLA were identified by cumulative frequency of public TCR beta families.

This TCR was recovered from a human donor in good health (CMV status not recorded). Some clones in this sample may be carry-over from other donors' samples. Sequencing was carried out using PBMCs. The chain uses TRBV11-2 and TRBJ1-1; possibly TRBD1 for D (5 bases). DNA for the CDR3: TGTGCCAGCAGCTTAGTTCGAGGACGTCAGGGCACTGAAGCTTTCTTT. Residues: CASSLVRGRQGTEAFF.